This T cell receptor (beta chain) is drawn from a study of shared clonotypes between healthy human individuals. Deletions cut 3 bases from V and 5 bases from J, with 14 bases between. The CDR3 has 14 amino acids. CDR1 and CDR2 (germline): SEHNR, FQNEAQ (reference sequence). Findings and limits, study-wide: It was only blood that was sampled, and tissue repertoires likely differ. The naive CD4 repertoires of four donors were compared, and about 5% of clonotypes were shared. Generally, naive subsets came out with larger estimated richness than memory subsets.

Profiled with immunoSEQ multiplex PCR; TCRdb holds only in-frame clones, not every one. The sample lists approximately 710,000 clones, about 90% occurring once. As for this clone: Its matching antigen is unknown.

The V call is TRBV7-9, the J call TRBJ2-7, with unresolved D. Sequenced material: memory CD8+ T cells from PBMCs. Subset given: CD45RO+ cells pooled with CCR7-negative TemRA cells. This TCR was sampled from a man in his late teens or twenties in good health. Some clones in this sample may be carry-over from other donors' samples. The CDR3: CASSLALPWDEQYF. The CDR3 region has the DNA TGTGCCAGCAGCTTGGCCTTACCCTGGGACGAGCAGTACTTC. Full variable domain (rest looked up from reference TRBV7-9 and TRBJ2-7): DTGVSQNPRHKITKRGQNVTFRCDPISEHNRLYWYRQTLGQGPEFLTYFQNEAQLEKSRLLSDRFSAERPKGSFSTLEIQRTEQGDSAMYLCASSLALPWDEQYFGPGTRLTVT.